This is a list of T cell receptor beta chains from one sample in a study of T cells in localized non-small cell lung cancer. Clones were read by immunoSEQ multiplex PCR, and TCRdb kept only the in-frame ones, dropping some. In the table there are 20,000 to 30,000 clones, more than 75% of which are singletons. The source material was PBMCs, sampled before any cancer treatment. The receptor source for this set is a man aged 35 to 69 with stage II lung adenocarcinoma. Each CDR3 is given with its conserved first and last residue. The order of the fields is J gene, V gene, D gene, clone size, CDR3 DNA, CDR3 protein. The D gene is left open where the match is weak. Clone size appears in some rows only: once, few, many, or a class for an expanded clone.

TRBJ2-2 TRBV19 - - TGTGCCAGTAGTATCTCGAGCGGGAACACCGGGGAGCTGTTTTTT CASSISSGNTGELFF
TRBJ1-5 TRBV6-5 TRBD1 - TGTGCCAGCAGTTATGACAGGGAACAGCCCCAGCATTTT CASSYDREQPQHF
TRBJ2-7 TRBV7-9 TRBD1 - TGTGCCAGCAGCTTAACGGGGACAGGGTACTACGAGCAGTACTTC CASSLTGTGYYEQYF
TRBJ2-7 TRBV29-1 - - TGCAGCGTTGGGCTAGTCGCGGGACATAGAGACGAGCAGTACTTC CSVGLVAGHRDEQYF
TRBJ1-1 TRBV2 - - TGTGCCAGCAGGGATAGGGGTTACTTGAACACTGAAGCTTTCTTT CASRDRGYLNTEAFF
TRBJ1-1 TRBV5-4 - few TGTGCCAGCAGCTTGGGCCAGATGAACACTGAAGCTTTCTTT CASSLGQMNTEAFF
TRBJ1-4 TRBV5-4 - - TGTGCCAGCAGTTATGGGCCGTCAACTAATGAAAAACTGTTTTTT CASSYGPSTNEKLFF
TRBJ2-3 TRBV5-4 TRBD1 - TGTGCCAGCAGCTCAGGGGGACAACGCACAGATACGCAGTATTTT CASSSGGQRTDTQYF
TRBJ1-1 TRBV28 - - TGTGCCAGCAGTCTACTGAACACTGAAGCTTTCTTT CASSLLNTEAFF
TRBJ1-3 TRBV7-9 - - TGTGCCAGCAGCTTAAGCGGCGGAAACACCATATATTTT CASSLSGGNTIYF
TRBJ1-1 TRBV15 TRBD1 - TGTGCCACCAGCAGGGACAGGCACACTGAAGCTTTCTTT CATSRDRHTEAFF
TRBJ1-2 TRBV9 - - TGTGCCAGCAGCGAAGGGGGGCGCGGCTACACCTTC CASSEGGRGYTF